This is a list of T cell receptor beta chains from one sample in a study of blood T cells in healthy people across ages. In TCRdb, the 5' RACE reads were re-called with MiXCR into one record per CDR3 protein. The profile shows about 780,000 distinct CDR3 sequences, roughly 24% of them singletons. Separately, the same data were catalogued under a study of T cells of mothers and their children.

The sample consisted of blood. These receptor sequences come from a boy aged 5-17 years in good health. Each CDR3 is given with its conserved first and last residue. The D gene is left open where the match is weak. Not all rows give a size; the values are once, few, many and, for expanded clones, a class.

TRBD1 | TRBJ2-1 | TRBV12-3/TRBV12-4 | few | CASWVWGQGYNEQFF | TGTGCCAGCTGGGTTTGGGGACAGGGTTACAATGAGCAGTTCTTC
- | TRBJ2-7 | TRBV7-9 | - | CASSLSRGRVYSYEQYF | TGTGCCAGCAGCCTAAGTCGCGGCCGCGTATACTCCTACGAGCAGTACTTC
TRBD1 | TRBJ2-1 | TRBV7-2 | - | CASSLGPGQGINEQFF | TGTGCCAGCAGCTTAGGGCCCGGACAGGGAATCAATGAGCAGTTCTTC
- | TRBJ2-1 | TRBV29-1 | - | CSVEGKYANEQFF | TGCAGCGTTGAGGGGAAATATGCCAATGAGCAGTTCTTC
- | TRBJ1-1 | TRBV10-3 | - | CAISEYREYNTEAFF | TGTGCCATCAGTGAATACAGGGAGTATAACACTGAAGCTTTCTTT
- | TRBJ2-3 | TRBV6-1 | - | CASSGEGEKQYF | TGTGCCAGCAGTGGGGAAGGAGAGAAGCAGTATTTT
- | TRBJ1-2 | TRBV2 | few | CASSPLGVDGYTF | TGTGCCAGCAGTCCCCTTGGAGTGGATGGCTACACCTTC
- | TRBJ1-3 | TRBV3-1 | few | CASSHRPAGPGSGNTIYF | TGTGCCAGCAGCCATAGACCCGCGGGACCGGGCTCTGGAAACACCATATATTTT
- | TRBJ2-1 | TRBV29-1 | - | CSVEDWATGHDNEQFF | TGCAGCGTTGAAGATTGGGCAACCGGACACGACAATGAGCAGTTCTTC
TRBD1 | TRBJ2-7 | TRBV20-1 | - | CSARNLGDRAYEQYF | TGCAGTGCTAGGAATTTGGGGGACAGGGCCTACGAGCAGTACTTC
- | TRBJ2-7 | TRBV24-1 | few | CATSFGGWQYF | TGTGCCACCAGTTTTGGAGGGTGGCAGTACTTC
TRBD2 | TRBJ2-1 | TRBV20-1 | - | CSARLAGGPHNEQFF | TGCAGTGCGAGACTAGCGGGGGGGCCCCACAATGAGCAGTTCTTC
- | TRBJ1-2 | TRBV4-1 | few | CASSQGAGRIYGYTF | TGCGCCAGCAGCCAAGGGGCGGGACGGATCTATGGCTACACCTTC
TRBD2 | TRBJ2-5 | TRBV7-2 | few | CASSLAQTSGGSYQETQYF | TGTGCCAGCAGCTTAGCCCAAACTAGCGGGGGGTCCTACCAAGAGACCCAGTACTTC
- | TRBJ1-3 | TRBV4-1 | - | CASSQDPDGRNTIYF | TGCGCCAGCAGCCAAGATCCGGACGGAAGAAACACCATATATTTT
- | TRBJ2-7 | TRBV6-5 | - | CASRYLTGISSYEQYF | TGTGCCAGCAGATACTTAACAGGGATTAGCTCCTACGAGCAGTACTTC
- | TRBJ2-7 | TRBV11-2 | - | CASSFRGQGNYEQYF | TGTGCCAGCAGCTTTCGCGGGCAGGGGAACTACGAGCAGTACTTC
- | TRBJ1-1 | TRBV11-1 | few | CASRATGFGMNTEAFF | TGTGCCAGCAGGGCCACAGGGTTTGGGATGAACACTGAAGCTTTCTTT
TRBD2 | TRBJ2-7 | TRBV11-2 | - | CASRVGGSRGEQYF | TGTGCCAGCAGGGTAGGCGGGAGTAGAGGCGAGCAGTACTTC
- | TRBJ2-2 | TRBV12-3/TRBV12-4 | - | CASSADWNTGELFF | TGTGCCAGCAGCGCCGACTGGAACACCGGGGAGCTGTTTTTT
TRBD1 | TRBJ2-3 | TRBV6-4 | - | CASSDGTGTDTQYF | TGTGCCAGCAGTGACGGGACAGGCACAGATACGCAGTATTTT
TRBD1 | TRBJ1-2 | TRBV20-1 | few | CSADPTGGFYGYTF | TGCAGTGCTGACCCGACAGGGGGCTTCTATGGCTACACCTTC
TRBD1 | TRBJ2-5 | TRBV29-1 | few | CSSRGPPDQETQYF | TGCAGTTCTAGGGGGCCCCCGGACCAGGAGACCCAGTACTTC
- | TRBJ2-2 | TRBV18 | - | CASSPTEGTNTGELFF | TGTGCCAGCTCACCGACCGAGGGGACGAACACCGGGGAGCTGTTTTTT
TRBD1 | TRBJ1-1 | TRBV5-1 | few | CASSSFGTGETEAFF | TGCGCCAGCAGCTCGTTCGGGACAGGGGAAACTGAAGCTTTCTTT
- | TRBJ2-1 | TRBV20-1 | many | CSAQVALYNEQFF | TGCAGTGCTCAGGTGGCTCTCTACAATGAGCAGTTCTTC
TRBD1 | TRBJ1-4 | TRBV7-2 | - | CASSLVGQGASNEKLFF | TGTGCCAGCAGCTTAGTGGGACAGGGGGCGTCTAATGAAAAACTGTTTTTT
- | TRBJ1-1 | TRBV12-3/TRBV12-4 | - | CASRPPLSPAAFF | TGTGCCAGCAGGCCTCCCCTTTCCCCTGCAGCTTTCTTT
- | TRBJ2-2 | TRBV5-1 | few | CASRETADGELFF | TGCGCCAGCAGAGAGACAGCTGATGGGGAGCTGTTTTTT
TRBD2 | TRBJ2-1 | TRBV11-2 | few | CASSPENWGGNEQFF | TGTGCCAGCAGCCCCGAGAACTGGGGGGGCAATGAGCAGTTCTTC
TRBD2 | TRBJ2-1 | TRBV5-1 | - | CASSPMTSGGSWGSYNEQFF | TGCGCCAGCAGCCCCATGACTAGCGGGGGATCTTGGGGATCCTACAATGAGCAGTTCTTC
- | TRBJ2-4 | TRBV4-2 | - | CASSPRIIAKNIQYF | TGTGCCAGCAGCCCCAGGATCATAGCCAAAAACATTCAGTACTTC
- | TRBJ2-2 | TRBV25-1 | - | CASSEWGLNTGELFF | TGTGCCAGCAGTGAATGGGGACTGAACACCGGGGAGCTGTTTTTT
- | TRBJ2-7 | TRBV11-2 | few | CASSSSRRAHEQYF | TGTGCCAGCAGCTCCTCGAGGAGGGCGCACGAGCAGTACTTC
TRBD1 | TRBJ1-1 | TRBV29-1 | few | CSVKGDRASADTEAFF | TGCAGCGTTAAGGGGGACAGGGCTTCGGCGGACACTGAAGCTTTCTTT
- | TRBJ1-4 | TRBV20-1 | few | CSAGYEKLFF | TGCAGTGCAGGGTATGAAAAACTGTTTTTT
TRBD1 | TRBJ2-4 | TRBV28 | many | CASSLGQRKNIQYF | TGTGCCAGCAGTCTGGGACAGAGGAAAAACATTCAGTACTTC
- | TRBJ2-1 | TRBV4-2 | - | CASSQESHEQFF | TGTGCCAGCAGCCAAGAGTCCCATGAGCAGTTCTTC
- | TRBJ1-1 | TRBV12-3/TRBV12-4 | few | CASSFGGNGRAFF | TGTGCCAGCAGTTTTGGGGGGAATGGAAGGGCTTTCTTT
- | TRBJ1-2 | TRBV7-8 | few | CASSREAPGISNYGYTF | TGTGCCAGCAGCCGAGAAGCCCCGGGGATTTCTAACTATGGCTACACCTTC
- | TRBJ2-2 | TRBV9 | few | CASSTGIRGGELFF | TGTGCCAGCAGCACTGGGATCAGGGGCGGGGAGCTGTTTTTT
- | TRBJ2-2 | TRBV29-1 | few | CSVELQNTGELFF | TGCAGCGTTGAGTTACAGAACACCGGGGAGCTGTTTTTT
- | TRBJ2-3 | TRBV30 | - | CAWTAADTQYF | TGTGCCTGGACTGCAGCAGATACGCAGTATTTT
TRBD2 | TRBJ2-7 | TRBV29-1 | - | CSVAGTSRTYEQYF | TGCAGCGTCGCCGGGACTAGCCGTACCTACGAGCAGTACTTC
- | TRBJ1-4 | TRBV15 | - | CATTQRGEVNEKLFF | TGTGCCACCACCCAAAGGGGGGAGGTAAATGAAAAACTGTTTTTT
TRBD2 | TRBJ2-1 | TRBV7-9 | - | CASSLADSSGPYNEQFF | TGTGCCAGCAGCTTAGCGGATTCTAGCGGACCCTACAATGAGCAGTTCTTC
TRBD2 | TRBJ2-1 | TRBV4-2 | few | CASSQDNGGGASGVEQFF | TGTGCCAGCAGCCAAGATAACGGCGGGGGGGCATCTGGGGTTGAGCAGTTCTTC
TRBD1 | TRBJ1-2 | TRBV29-1 | - | CSGGDRGTGEDYGYTF | TGCAGCGGGGGGGATCGGGGGACAGGGGAGGACTATGGCTACACCTTC
- | TRBJ2-1 | TRBV7-9 | - | CASIGGTYEQFF | TGTGCCAGCATCGGTGGAACTTACGAGCAGTTCTTC
TRBD1 | TRBJ1-2 | TRBV4-1 | few | CASSQPSPDRGGYTF | TGCGCCAGCAGCCAACCCTCCCCTGACAGGGGTGGCTACACCTTC
TRBD2 | TRBJ2-1 | TRBV19 | - | CASTPRGGIIEQFF | TGTGCCAGTACACCCCGGGGAGGGATTATCGAGCAGTTCTTC
TRBD2 | TRBJ2-7 | TRBV12-3/TRBV12-4 | few | CASRGGGDSYEQYF | TGTGCCAGCAGAGGCGGGGGGGACTCCTACGAGCAGTACTTC
- | TRBJ1-4 | TRBV12-3/TRBV12-4 | - | CASSLFQGVSEKLFF | TGTGCCAGCAGTTTATTTCAAGGGGTTTCCGAAAAACTGTTTTTT
- | TRBJ1-5 | TRBV6-5 | few | CASSYSGNSNQPQHF | TGTGCCAGCAGTTACTCGGGGAATAGCAATCAGCCCCAGCATTTT
- | TRBJ2-5 | TRBV29-1 | - | CSTETGTSTAAQYF | TGCAGCACCGAAACCGGGACATCCACGGCGGCCCAGTACTTC
TRBD2 | TRBJ2-1 | TRBV19 | - | CASSTFSGLAGGNEQFF | TGTGCCAGTAGTACTTTCTCCGGACTAGCGGGGGGGAATGAGCAGTTCTTC
- | TRBJ1-2 | TRBV12-3/TRBV12-4 | - | CASSSWAGGENYGYTF | TGTGCCAGCAGCTCCTGGGCGGGGGGAGAGAACTATGGCTACACCTTC